This paragraph reports one T cell receptor (beta chain). The junction does not match germline at one end; this may be a read error. Germline loops: CDR1 DFQATT, CDR2 SNEGSKA (reference sequence). The CDR3 consists of 12 residues. These data are taken from a study of T-cell reconstitution after alpha-beta-depleted transplantation in children. The TCRbeta library incorporated unique molecular identifiers. TCRdb reanalysed the PCR reads using MiXCR and keeps one entry per CDR3 protein. The sample has around 410,000 distinct CDR3 sequences, approximately 11% seen once. V usage is TRBV20-1 and J usage is TRBJ2-1; 7 positions match TRBD2. This clonotype originated in a human donor who donated a stem cell graft to a child with acute myeloid leukemia. The source material was PBMCs from the stem cell graft donor, sampled from the stem cell graft. The CDR3 DNA is TGCAGTGCTAGAGTCCGAGCGGGGTCAAGGCGCTTC. It is translated as CSARVRAGSRRF.